This paragraph covers one TCR beta chain sequence. V lost 5 bases and J 8 bases, leaving 15 bases between the germline ends. This CDR3 comprises 14 residues. Germline CDR1 is SGHAT and CDR2 is FQNNGV. Some clones are missing from TCRdb's copy, which holds only in-frame ones; the method was immunoSEQ multiplex PCR. This sample has tens of thousands of clones, with roughly 90% found just once. This entry belongs to a study of T cell changes during pregnancy in multiple sclerosis. The sequences come from CD8+ T cells from peripheral blood mononuclear cells, collected before pregnancy. The TCR originated in a female donor with multiple sclerosis, enrolled in a pregnancy study. The J gene is TRBJ1-4, the V gene TRBV11-2; D not resolved. CDR3 in DNA: TGTGCCAGCAGCGTGAGCACGGGGAGGGAAAAACTGTTTTTT. This gives the protein CASSVSTGREKLFF.